This T cell receptor (beta chain) was retrieved from a study of control samples from healthy donors and cancer patients. This table comes from immunoSEQ multiplex PCR, and its TCRdb copy is limited to in-frame clones, with some not included. The table records 100,000 to 150,000 clones, 90% of them present only once. The CDR3 is made up of 14 amino acids. Germline V CDR1 and CDR2: SGHTA, FQGNSA. V lost 8 bases and J lost 0, with 11 bases in between. The J gene is TRBJ1-3, the V gene TRBV7-2; unclear D gene. This clonotype originated in a man in his forties in good health. Sequenced sample: blood. The CDR3 loop reads CASGRQSSGNTIYF. The DNA for the CDR3 is TGTGCCAGCGGAAGGCAGAGCTCTGGAAACACCATATATTTT.